The next 31 T cell receptor beta chains were all read from a single sample in a study of T cell responses to AZD1222 COVID-19 vaccine. Clones were sequenced by immunoSEQ multiplex PCR, and TCRdb holds only the in-frame ones, with some missing. The sample gives 84,000 or so clones, 80% to 90% of which show up once; over 7.5% is in the top ten. The starting material was peripheral blood, obtained on day 0 of AZD1222 vaccination. These receptor sequences come from an adult in good health.

The chain uses TRBV5-1 and TRBJ2-5; 10 nucleotides agree with TRBD2. After removal of 4 bases from V and 5 bases from J, the junction contained 20 bases not matched to a gene. From germline, CDR1 is SGHRS and CDR2 YFSETQ. This CDR3 is 19 amino acids long. In nucleotides, the CDR3 is TGCGCCAGCAGCCCCCAGGTAGCGGGAGGCTTTTTTCCGTCGGAGACCCAGTACTTC. Translation: CASSPQVAGGFFPSETQYF.

The V call is TRBV7-2, the J call TRBJ1-5; D remains unclear. Trimming left V 0 bases short and J 1 base short, with 10 bases between. CDR3 length: 16 amino acids. Germline CDR1 SGHTA, CDR2 FQGNSA. The CDR3 here is CASSLAGYSSNQPQHF. CDR3 coding DNA: TGTGCCAGCAGCTTAGCAGGCTATAGCAGCAATCAGCCCCAGCATTTT.

V usage is TRBV12-5 and J usage is TRBJ2-7, with D uncertain. The CDR3 length is 15 residues. V was trimmed by 1 base and J by 7 bases, leaving 17 bases between them. CDR1 LGHNT and CDR2 FRNRAP come from the germline V gene. The CDR3 region has the DNA TGTGCTAGTGGTTTGGGCCCCGTAGCAGGAAGTGAGCAGTACTTC. Its translation: CASGLGPVAGSEQYF.

This chain uses TRBV7-9 with TRBJ2-1; D unclear. The CDR3 has 12 amino acids. Germline V lookup: CDR1 SEHNR, CDR2 FQNEAQ (reference sequence). Deletions cut 1 base from V and 13 bases from J, with 11 bases between. CDR3 coding DNA: TGTGCCAGCAGCTTAGTGGGGAAAACACAGTTCTTC. It encodes CASSLVGKTQFF.

This chain uses TRBV15 with TRBJ1-5; possibly TRBD1 for D (6 bases). This CDR3 is built from 15 residues. V lost 2 bases and J lost 3, with 11 bases in between. Germline assignment: CDR1 LNHNV and CDR2 YYDKDF (reference sequence). CDR3 sequence (DNA): TGTGCCACCAGCAGACTTCGACAGGACAATCAGCCCCAGCATTTT. Its translation is CATSRLRQDNQPQHF. The full variable domain, rest sourced from reference TRBV15 and TRBJ1-5, is DAMVIQNPRYQVTQFGKPVTLSCSQTLNHNVMYWYQQKSSQAPKLLFHYYDKDFNNEADTPDNFQSRRPNTSFCFLDIRSPGLGDTAMYLCATSRLRQDNQPQHFGDGTRLSIL.

The V and J genes are TRBV3-1 (or the pseudogene TRBV3-2) and TRBJ1-3, with D uncertain. This CDR3 contains 14 residues. The V end lost 11 bases, the J end lost 0 bases, and 14 bases lay between the germline ends. Germline values: CDR1 LGHDT, CDR2 YNNKEL (reference sequence). The CDR3 DNA reads TGTGCCTGTCACCTGAGTGCCTCTGGAAACACCATATATTTT. It encodes CACHLSASGNTIYF.

This clone was seen a few times. The chain is built from TRBV5-5 and TRBJ2-1; 10 bases are shared with TRBD1. Trimming cost V 4 bases and J 2 bases; bases outside gene matches: 3. From germline, CDR1 is SGHKS and CDR2 YYEKEE (reference sequence). The CDR3 has 15 residues. The CDR3 region has the DNA TGTGCCAGCAGCGGAGGACAGGGGGCCTACAATGAGCAGTTCTTC. Protein sequence: CASSGGQGAYNEQFF.

The chain links TRBV6-1 to TRBJ2-3; TRBD1 aligns across 7 bases. CDR3 length: 16 amino acids. The germline V gene has CDR1 MNHNS and CDR2 SASEGT. The junction had 8 bases not matched to a gene; V was cut back by 2 bases and J by 3 bases. As DNA, the CDR3 is TGTGCCAGCAGTGAATGGGGGACAGCTTATACAGATACGCAGTATTTT. Protein: CASSEWGTAYTDTQYF.

The rearrangement uses TRBV28 and TRBJ1-3; the D is unclear. V lost 7 bases and J lost 2, with 6 bases in between. Germline V gives CDR1 MDHEN, CDR2 SYDVKM. CDR3 length: 12 residues. CDR3 sequence (DNA): TGTGCCAGCAAGGACGCTGGAAACACCATATATTTT. It yields the protein CASKDAGNTIYF.

The gene calls are TRBV30 and TRBJ2-3, with no clear D. Trimming cost V 0 bases and J 3 bases, with 13 bases left between them. The length of the CDR3 is 15 residues. The germline gives CDR1 GTSNPN, CDR2 SVGIG (reference sequence). The CDR3 DNA follows: TGTGCCTGGAGTGTGGGCCCCATGGGGACAGATACGCAGTATTTT. Protein sequence: CAWSVGPMGTDTQYF.

The sample holds one count of this clone. This chain links TRBV28 with TRBJ2-7; 10 bases line up with TRBD2. Trimming cost V 5 bases and J 2 bases; bases outside gene matches: 6. This CDR3 has 15 amino acids. Per the germline V gene, CDR1 is MDHEN and CDR2 is SYDVKM. CDR3 in DNA: TGTGCCAGCAGTCTGTGGACTAGCGGAACCTACGAGCAGTACTTC. Protein sequence: CASSLWTSGTYEQYF. The complete variable domain, with remaining parts taken from reference TRBV28 and TRBJ2-7, reads DVKVTQSSRYLVKRTGEKVFLECVQDMDHENMFWYRQDPGLGLRLIYFSYDVKMKEKGDIPEGYSVSREKKERFSLILESASTNQTSMYLCASSLWTSGTYEQYFGPGTRLTVT.

The chain carries TRBV7-8 and TRBJ2-7; 9 bases map to TRBD1. The trim removed 0 bases at V and 6 bases at J, leaving 3 bases unmatched. The CDR3 is 14 amino acids. The germline V gene has CDR1 SGHVS and CDR2 FQNEAQ. CDR3 protein: CASSLARTGVEQYF. As DNA, the CDR3 is TGTGCCAGCAGCTTAGCCCGGACAGGGGTCGAGCAGTACTTC.

V and J are TRBV4-2 and TRBJ1-3; 11 bases fit TRBD1. The CDR3 covers 16 residues. The junction had 1 base not matched to a gene; V was cut back by 1 base and J by 2 bases. The V gene's germline CDR1 is LGHNA and CDR2 YNFKEQ. As DNA, the CDR3 is TGTGCCAGCAGCCAAGCGGACAGGGGGCCTGGAAACACCATATATTTT. Its translation is CASSQADRGPGNTIYF.

The J gene is TRBJ1-1, the V gene TRBV28; 9 nucleotides agree with TRBD1. The CDR3 runs 15 residues. Germline-derived CDR1 and CDR2 are MDHEN and SYDVKM. With V trimmed by 6 bases and J by 0 bases, 5 bases remained unmatched. This CDR3 reads CASRGTGSMNTEAFF. The DNA of the CDR3 is TGTGCCAGCAGGGGGACAGGGTCCATGAACACTGAAGCTTTCTTT.

The chain carries TRBV4-1 and TRBJ2-3; D gene ambiguous. This CDR3 contains 16 residues. In germline, CDR1 is MGHRA, CDR2 YSYEKL. The V and J ends lost 4 bases and 2 bases respectively, with 16 bases between them. Here the CDR3 reads CASSPTSDSITDTQYF. In nucleotides, the CDR3 is TGCGCCAGCAGCCCTACCTCCGATTCTATCACAGATACGCAGTATTTT.

The chain uses TRBV7-3 and TRBJ2-5, with TRBD1 matching 8 bases. The V gene end was trimmed by 5 bases and the J gene end by 5 bases; junction bases not matched to a gene: 10. CDR3 length equals 15 residues. Per the germline V gene, CDR1 is SGHTA and CDR2 is FQGTGA. This chain's CDR3 is CASSPRTGSEETQYF. Written as DNA, the CDR3 is TGTGCCAGCAGCCCCCGGACAGGGTCCGAGGAGACCCAGTACTTC.

J is TRBJ1-1 and V is TRBV5-1, with TRBD1 identical over 9 bases. This CDR3 is built from 15 residues. The V gene's germline CDR1 is SGHRS and CDR2 YFSETQ. The V segment lost 4 bases and the J segment 3 bases; nucleotides outside the gene matches: 7. CDR3 protein: CASSDHRGRDTEAFF. The CDR3 bases are TGCGCCAGCAGCGACCACAGGGGGCGAGACACTGAAGCTTTCTTT.

The chain has TRBV2 and TRBJ1-1; TRBD1 might be the D (6 bases). Trimming shortened V by 6 bases and J by 0 bases, and 14 bases separated the two germline ends. The germline V gene encodes CDR1 SNHLY and CDR2 FYNNEI. The CDR3 totals 15 residues. CDR3 sequence (DNA): TGTGCCAGCAGGGGGGACACTTTTATGAACACTGAAGCTTTCTTT. Protein product: CASRGDTFMNTEAFF.

The chain joins TRBV5-6 to TRBJ2-3, with D perhaps given as TRBD1 or TRBD2 (6 bases each). CDR3 length: 15 residues. V shed 4 bases and J shed 3 bases, with 15 bases lying between them. The germline CDR1 and CDR2 sequences are SGHDT and YYEEEE. The CDR3 DNA sequence: TGTGCCAGCAGCCCAGGTGGGGGGCAGACAGATACGCAGTATTTT. It is translated as CASSPGGGQTDTQYF.

The chain is built from TRBV6-2 or TRBV6-3 and TRBJ2-4; D perhaps matches TRBD1 (6 bases). The V gene lost 5 bases and the J gene lost 4 bases, with 15 bases spanning the gap. Looked up from germline, CDR1 is MNHEY and CDR2 is SVGEGT. The CDR3 has 15 residues. The CDR3 nucleotides are TGTGCCAGCAGTGGAACCGGGACAAGAAAAAACATTCAGTACTTC. Translation gives CASSGTGTRKNIQYF.

The rearrangement joins TRBV7-9 to TRBJ2-7, with TRBD2 identical over 7 bases. The junction had 15 bases not matched to a gene; V was cut back by 5 bases and J by 5 bases. Germline-derived CDR1 and CDR2 are SEHNR and FQNEAQ (reference sequence). The CDR3 loop spans 16 amino acids. CDR3 sequence (DNA): TGTGCCAGCAGCCAGATTGGGGGAGGGCCCCCCAACGAGCAGTACTTC. It encodes CASSQIGGGPPNEQYF.

The rearrangement links TRBV28 to TRBJ2-5; D might be TRBD1 or TRBD2, each matching 8 bases. V was clipped by 4 bases and J by 6 bases, with 21 bases between them. This CDR3 is 16 amino acids long. Germline CDR1 MDHEN, CDR2 SYDVKM. The CDR3 coding sequence is TGTGCCAGCAGTTCAAGAGACAGGGGACTAGAAAAGACCCAGTACTTC. This sequence encodes CASSSRDRGLEKTQYF.

The V gene is TRBV11-2, the J gene TRBJ1-4; no reliable D call. The CDR3 has 13 residues. Germline CDR1 and CDR2: SGHAT and FQNNGV. V lost 4 bases to trimming and J lost 7 bases, with 10 bases between them. The CDR3 region has the DNA TGTGCCAGCAGCTCAAGACTGAGTGAAAAACTGTTTTTT. Protein product: CASSSRLSEKLFF.

The chain recombines TRBV11-3 with TRBJ2-7; tentative D call: TRBD2 (5 bases). Trimming left V 5 bases short and J 4 bases short, with 9 bases between. CDR3 length equals 12 residues. From germline, CDR1 is SGHNT and CDR2 YENEEA. DNA of the CDR3: TGTGCCAGCAGCCGCCAGCGGTACGAGCAGTACTTC. Its translation: CASSRQRYEQYF.

The rearrangement uses TRBV5-5 and TRBJ2-1; possibly TRBD1 for D (6 bases). The V gene's germline CDR1 is SGHKS and CDR2 YYEKEE (reference sequence). The length of the CDR3 is 15 residues. Trimming removed 4 bases from V and 1 base from J, with 12 bases in between. CDR3 nucleotide sequence: TGTGCCAGCAGCAGTAAAGACAGGTCCTACAATGAGCAGTTCTTC. Translated, it gives CASSSKDRSYNEQFF.

The V gene is TRBV9, the J gene TRBJ1-2, with TRBD1 as a possible D gene (6 bases). V was cut by 4 bases and J by 3 bases, with 13 bases left in between. Germline values: CDR1 SGDLS, CDR2 YYNGEE. There are 14 residues in the CDR3. CDR3 sequence: CASSFRGGDYGYTF. In nucleotides, the CDR3 is TGTGCCAGCAGCTTCCGAGGGGGTGACTATGGCTACACCTTC.

This rearrangement joins TRBV7-9 to TRBJ2-2, with D hard to call. CDR3 length: 17 amino acids. Germline V gene data show CDR1 as SEHNR and CDR2 as FQNEAQ (reference sequence). V gave up 7 bases and J gave up 1 base, with 19 bases separating them. CDR3 loop: CASIVGPSLENTGELFF. The CDR3 DNA follows: TGTGCCAGCATTGTGGGTCCCTCATTGGAGAACACCGGGGAGCTGTTTTTT.

The chain joins TRBV11-3 to TRBJ2-1; D gene ambiguous. The CDR3 totals 15 residues. V shed 1 base and J shed 3 bases, with 10 bases lying between them. Germline V gene lookup returns CDR1 SGHNT and CDR2 YENEEA. The DNA of the CDR3 is TGTGCCAGCAGCTTAGTCTGGAGAAACTACAATGAGCAGTTCTTC. Translation: CASSLVWRNYNEQFF. The whole variable domain, filled in from reference TRBV11-3 and TRBJ2-1, reads EAGVVQSPRYKIIEKKQPVAFWCNPISGHNTLYWYLQNLGQGPELLIRYENEEAVDDSQLPKDRFSAERLKGVDSTLKIQPAELGDSAVYLCASSLVWRNYNEQFFGPGTRLTVL.

The chain recombines TRBV23-1 with TRBJ2-1, with TRBD2 identical over 8 bases. TRBV23-1 is an ORF for which the function is uncertain. This CDR3 is built from 22 residues. The V segment lost 3 bases and the J segment 3 bases; nucleotides outside the gene matches: 25. The CDR3 spells CASSQRVSGIDSPGDIYNEQFF. As DNA, the CDR3 is TGCGCCAGCAGTCAGAGGGTTAGCGGGATTGACTCTCCCGGAGATATCTACAATGAGCAGTTCTTC.

The V gene is TRBV10-1, the J gene TRBJ2-7; D is ambiguous. CDR1 is WNHNN, CDR2 SYGVQD, per germline (reference sequence). The CDR3 has 13 amino acids. V lost 0 bases to trimming and J lost 2 bases, with 5 bases between them. For the CDR3, the DNA is TGCGCCAGCAGTGAGTCTACCACCTACGAGCAGTACTTC. Protein sequence: CASSESTTYEQYF.

The chain combines TRBV5-1 with TRBJ2-6, with TRBD1 as a possible D gene (6 bases). Germline V gene lookup returns CDR1 SGHRS and CDR2 YFSETQ. This CDR3 is built from 16 residues. V dropped 4 bases and J dropped 0 bases, with 11 bases sitting between them. This CDR3 is CASSTGQISGANVLTF. CDR3 bases: TGCGCCAGCAGCACGGGACAAATCTCTGGGGCCAACGTCCTGACTTTC.